These 28 T cell receptor beta chains were sequenced from one sample in a study of T cells in Graves' hyperthyroidism and ophthalmopathy. Authors of the study amplified TCR beta CDR3 regions from RNA transcripts. First-round RT-PCR targeting the TCR CDR3 was performed with the HTBI primer set. TCRdb re-derived calls from the multiplex PCR reads in MiXCR, one entry per CDR3 protein. Altogether over 500,000 distinct CDR3 sequences are present, over 15% being singletons, with the ten largest covering 17%. The sequenced sample consisted of blood. These receptors were obtained from a woman under 30 with Graves' ophthalmopathy.

The sample holds many counts of this clonotype. The chain has TRBV11-2 and TRBJ1-1, with D perhaps TRBD1 (5 bases). V lost 5 bases and J 0 bases, leaving 22 bases between the germline ends. The CDR3 runs 18 residues. Germline V gene lookup returns CDR1 SGHAT and CDR2 FQNNGV. The CDR3 protein is CASSQGANVGHMNTEAFF. CDR3 in DNA: TGTGCCAGCAGCCAAGGGGCCAATGTGGGGCACATGAACACTGAAGCTTTCTTT.

This rearrangement joins TRBV5-4 to TRBJ2-2; 8 bases map to TRBD2. CDR1 and CDR2 from the germline V gene are SGHNT and YYREEE (reference sequence). The CDR3 is 15 residues long. Trimming removed 6 bases from V and 4 bases from J; junction bases left unmatched: 8. The CDR3 here is CASIGGTSATGELFF. The CDR3 DNA follows: TGTGCCAGCATCGGAGGGACTAGTGCCACCGGGGAGCTGTTTTTT.

The table lists this clonotype with a few counts. The chain combines TRBV6-1 with TRBJ2-3; 7 nucleotides match TRBD1. Germline CDR1 MNHNS, CDR2 SASEGT. CDR3 length: 17 residues. V lost 5 bases, J lost 3 bases, and 14 bases stayed unmatched. CDR3 protein: CASSTYRGAIGTDTQYF. DNA of the CDR3: TGTGCCAGCAGTACCTACAGGGGAGCCATCGGGACAGATACGCAGTATTTT.

CDR3 bases: TGTGCCACCAGTGATTTTGTCAGGGGCAATGAGCAGTTCTTC. It yields the protein CATSDFVRGNEQFF. This sequence joins TRBV24-1 and TRBJ2-1; D perhaps matches TRBD1 (6 bases). This CDR3 contains 14 residues. Germline assignment: CDR1 KGHDR and CDR2 SFDVKD. V shed 1 base and J shed 6 bases, with 9 bases lying between them.

The gene calls are TRBV10-3 and TRBJ1-2, with no clear D. The CDR3 length is 13 residues. CDR1 and CDR2 (germline): ENHRY, SYGVKD. The V end lost 2 bases, the J end lost 3 bases, and 7 bases lay between the germline ends. In nucleotides, the CDR3 is TGTGCCATCAGTGAGCTTGGAGACTATGGCTACACCTTC. This sequence encodes CAISELGDYGYTF.

This clonotype was seen at least ten times. This chain joins TRBV10-3 and TRBJ1-1; possible D gene TRBD1, 5 bases. The CDR3 runs to 13 residues. The V gene lost 4 bases and the J gene lost 1 base, with 7 bases spanning the gap. Germline V gene sequence: CDR1 ENHRY, CDR2 SYGVKD. This chain's CDR3 is CAISGQPNTEAFF. The CDR3 DNA is TGTGCCATCAGTGGACAGCCGAACACTGAAGCTTTCTTT.

This clonotype was seen repeatedly, ten times or more. V is TRBV27 and J is TRBJ2-3, with D possibly matching TRBD1 (6 bases). V was cut by 6 bases and J by 0 bases, with 31 bases left in between. The CDR3 has 21 amino acids. Germline V gene data show CDR1 as MNHEY and CDR2 as SMNVEV (reference sequence). CDR3 protein: CASSPRVVGTGSLISTDTQYF. The CDR3 DNA reads as TGTGCCAGCAGCCCGAGGGTGGTCGGAACAGGGTCACTGATTAGCACAGATACGCAGTATTTT.

This clonotype has only a few counts. The DNA for the CDR3 is TGTGCCAGCAGTTACTCGAGGCAGGGTATAGATGGCTACACCTTC. It is translated as CASSYSRQGIDGYTF. The chain uses TRBV6-5 and TRBJ1-2; weak D call: TRBD1 (5 bases). This CDR3 has 15 amino acids. CDR1 and CDR2 from the germline V gene are MNHEY and SVGAGI. With 0 bases removed from V and 6 bases from J, the gap between germline ends came to 14 bases.

This clonotype has more than one count but fewer than ten. The chain uses TRBV3-1 and TRBJ2-5, with 9 bases lining up with TRBD2. Germline-derived CDR1 and CDR2 are LGHDT and YNNKEL (reference sequence). J lost 5 bases, V lost 4 bases, and 8 bases had no gene match. The CDR3 length is 15 residues. CDR3 protein: CASSLRTSDVETQYF. The CDR3 coding sequence is TGTGCCAGCAGCCTCCGGACTAGCGACGTGGAGACCCAGTACTTC.

This clonotype was counted ten times or more. The chain employs TRBV7-2 and TRBJ1-2; maybe TRBD1 (5 bases). V was shortened by 1 base and J by 6 bases, with 18 bases between the two germline ends. The germline V gene has CDR1 SGHTA and CDR2 FQGNSA. The CDR3 covers 16 residues. The CDR3 bases are TGTGCCAGCAGCTTAGTGGTGGGGGGTTCGCTGGATGGCTACACCTTC. Its translation: CASSLVVGGSLDGYTF. Based on the CDR3 plus reference TRBV7-2 and TRBJ1-2, the full variable domain is GAGVSQSPSNKVTEKGKDVELRCDPISGHTALYWYRQSLGQGLEFLIYFQGNSAPDKSGLPSDRFSAERTGGSVSTLTIQRTQQEDSAVYLCASSLVVGGSLDGYTFGSGTRLTVV.

This clonotype has just a few counts. This chain uses TRBV29-1 with TRBJ2-6; D possibly matches TRBD1 or TRBD2 (5 bases each). V lost 6 bases to trimming and J lost 7 bases, with 16 bases between them. CDR3 length: 14 residues. From germline, CDR1 is SQVTM and CDR2 ANQGSEA. The CDR3 DNA reads as TGCAGCGTCAGAGGGGCAGAAAAAGCCAACGTCCTGACTTTC. Its protein is CSVRGAEKANVLTF. The whole variable domain, remainder taken from reference TRBV29-1 and TRBJ2-6, is SAVISQKPSRDICQRGTSLTIQCQVDSQVTMMFWYRQQPGQSLTLIATANQGSEATYESGFVIDKFPISRPNLTFSTLTVSNMSPEDSSIYLCSVRGAEKANVLTFGAGSRLTVL.

The rearrangement uses TRBV9 and TRBJ2-1, with 9 positions matching TRBD2. The V gene's germline CDR1 is SGDLS and CDR2 YYNGEE. J lost 5 bases, V lost 0 bases, and 9 bases had no gene match. This CDR3 is built from 17 residues. The CDR3 DNA reads as TGTGCCAGCAGCGTAGAGGCGGGGGGGGCCTACGACAATGAGCAGTTCTTC. This gives the protein CASSVEAGGAYDNEQFF.

In this sample, this clonotype turned up a few times. This chain uses TRBV4-2 with TRBJ1-4, with D perhaps matching TRBD1 (6 bases). CDR1 and CDR2 from the germline V gene are LGHNA and YNFKEQ. This CDR3 comprises 16 residues. Trimming shortened V by 3 bases and J by 3 bases, and 14 bases separated the two germline ends. CDR3 coding DNA: TGTGCCAGCAGCCAGACAGGCCTTAGGGCTAATGAAAAACTGTTTTTT. As protein: CASSQTGLRANEKLFF.

This clonotype showed up just a few times. The rearrangement uses TRBV13 and TRBJ2-7; D could derive from TRBD1 or TRBD2 (6 bases each). Germline V CDR1 and CDR2: PRHDT, FYEKMQ (reference sequence). CDR3 size: 15 residues. V lost 5 bases and J lost 3, with 17 bases in between. The CDR3 is CASSPPSGAHYEQYF. CDR3 coding DNA: TGTGCCAGCAGCCCCCCTTCGGGGGCACACTACGAGCAGTACTTC.

A note on this clonotype: This sequence may be a read error, since a much larger clone differs from it by one base. Here the CDR3 omits its conserved ending phenylalanine or tryptophan, so a read error is the likely source. The V and J genes are TRBV5-1 and TRBJ1-2; possible D gene TRBD1, 5 bases. Looked up from germline, CDR1 is SGHRS and CDR2 is YFSETQ. The CDR3 has 15 amino acids. V lost 4 bases, J lost 5 bases, and 18 bases lay in between. The CDR3 DNA is TGCGCCAGCAGCACGGGACTAATCCTCGATTATGGCTACACCCTC. It yields the protein CASSTGLILDYGYTL.

This clonotype has a count of ten or more. This chain uses TRBV12-3 or TRBV12-4 with TRBJ2-3, with D uncertain. The CDR3 spans 12 residues. The germline V and J ends were trimmed by 8 bases and 1 base, with 7 bases remaining between them. The CDR3: CASSPGTDTQYF. The CDR3 bases are TGTGCCAGCTCACCCGGCACAGATACGCAGTATTTT.

As for this clonotype: One end of the junction fails to match germline, which may point to a read error. The chain couples TRBV2 to TRBJ2-5, with D maybe TRBD1 (5 bases). Looked up from germline, CDR1 is SNHLY and CDR2 is FYNNEI. The CDR3 has 14 residues. The CDR3 DNA is TGTGCCAGCATGTACAGGCGGAACCAAGGGACCCAGTACTTC. Amino acids: CASMYRRNQGTQYF. Looking up the rest from reference TRBV2 and TRBJ2-5 gives the full variable domain: EPEVTQTPSHQVTQMGQEVILRCVPISNHLYFYWYRQILGQKVEFLVSFYNNEISEKSEIFDDQFSVERPDGSNFTLKIRSTKLEDSAMYFCASMYRRNQGTQYFGPGTRLLVL.

This clonotype has more than one count but fewer than ten. The rearrangement uses TRBV20-1 and TRBJ2-5; the D gene could be TRBD1 or TRBD2 (5 bases each). The CDR3 contains 12 residues. Germline CDR1 DFQATT, CDR2 SNEGSKA (reference sequence). Trimming stripped 5 bases from V and 5 bases from J, with 12 bases between. DNA for the CDR3: TGCAGTGCTGGGGGTACGCGGGAGACCCAGTACTTC. Translated: CSAGGTRETQYF.

The gene calls are TRBV6-6 and TRBJ2-5; 8 nucleotides line up with TRBD2. In germline, CDR1 is MNHNY, CDR2 SVGAGI (reference sequence). The CDR3 spans 16 residues. V lost 3 bases to trimming and J lost 0 bases; unmatched junction nucleotides: 6. Here the CDR3 reads CASSYSASGYQETQYF. In DNA, the CDR3 is TGTGCCAGCAGTTATTCGGCTAGCGGGTACCAAGAGACCCAGTACTTC.

In this sample, this clonotype turned up many times. The chain employs TRBV4-1 and TRBJ1-1, with 8 bases aligning to TRBD1. Unmatched junction bases numbered 3, after V lost 1 base and J lost 5 bases. This CDR3 has 14 amino acids. Germline values: CDR1 MGHRA, CDR2 YSYEKL. CDR3 loop: CASSQGQGATEAFF. The CDR3 DNA is TGCGCCAGCAGCCAAGGGCAGGGGGCGACTGAAGCTTTCTTT.

This clonotype was recorded at least ten times. This chain connects TRBV7-3 to TRBJ2-3, with TRBD2 identical over 8 bases. CDR3 length: 15 amino acids. Per the germline V gene, CDR1 is SGHTA and CDR2 is FQGTGA. With 3 bases clipped from V and 4 bases from J, the junction kept 6 bases outside the gene matches. In DNA form, the CDR3 reads TGTGCCAGCAGCTTGAGCGGGAGAGGGGCAGATACGCAGTATTTT. This codes for CASSLSGRGADTQYF.

This clonotype appeared many times. The chain joins TRBV5-1 to TRBJ2-7, with D possibly being TRBD1 (6 bases). The CDR3 loop spans 15 amino acids. CDR1 and CDR2 (germline): SGHRS, YFSETQ. V lost 4 bases, J lost 3 bases, and 17 bases lay in between. CDR3 protein: CASSPGDITLYEQYF. CDR3 bases: TGCGCCAGCAGCCCTGGGGACATAACTCTCTACGAGCAGTACTTC.

This clonotype has at least ten counts. This sequence joins TRBV7-2 and TRBJ2-1; D is perhaps TRBD2 (6 bases). This CDR3 region has 14 residues. V lost 3 bases and J 2 bases, leaving 8 bases between the germline ends. From germline, CDR1 is SGHTA and CDR2 FQGNSA. CDR3: CASSFGGTYNEQFF. CDR3 sequence (DNA): TGTGCCAGCAGCTTTGGCGGGACCTACAATGAGCAGTTCTTC.

The J gene is TRBJ2-3, the V gene TRBV20-1; 9 bases line up with TRBD2. The germline V gene has CDR1 DFQATT and CDR2 SNEGSKA (reference sequence). V trimming: 5 bases; J trimming: 5 bases; junction bases outside the gene matches: 8. The CDR3 loop spans 14 amino acids. The CDR3 sequence: CSAVSGSVGDTQYF. CDR3 nucleotides: TGCAGTGCTGTTAGCGGGAGTGTGGGAGATACGCAGTATTTT.

J is TRBJ2-5 and V is TRBV7-8, with 10 bases lining up with TRBD2. The CDR3 extends over 17 amino acids. V shed 5 bases, J shed 4 bases, and the junction held 13 bases outside the gene matches. Germline values: CDR1 SGHVS, CDR2 FQNEAQ. The CDR3 region has the DNA TGTGCCAGCAGCCCGAGACGAGCTAGCGGGAGTTCAGAGACCCAGTACTTC. This encodes CASSPRRASGSSETQYF.

This chain uses TRBV12-3 or TRBV12-4 with TRBJ2-2; 9 positions match TRBD1. V gave up 9 bases and J gave up 7 bases; unmatched junction bases: 6. There are 13 residues in the CDR3. The CDR3 DNA sequence: TGTGCCAGAAAGAGACAGGGGGTCGGGGAGCTGTTTTTT. This sequence encodes CARKRQGVGELFF.

This clonotype was found a few times. A much bigger clone sits one base away, suggesting this may be a read error. The CDR3 protein is CASRTENPDYGYTF. For the CDR3, the DNA is TGTGCCAGCAGAACGGAGAATCCTGACTATGGCTACACCTTC. V usage is TRBV2 and J usage is TRBJ1-2; D gene ambiguous. In germline, CDR1 is SNHLY, CDR2 FYNNEI. The CDR3 runs 14 residues. V was clipped by 6 bases and J by 3 bases, with 14 bases between them.

Many counts were recorded for this clonotype. The CDR3 reads CASSTSGGSSSYNEQFF. The CDR3 DNA reads as TGTGCCAGCAGTACTAGCGGGGGGTCTAGCTCCTACAATGAGCAGTTCTTC. The chain employs TRBV6-1 and TRBJ2-1; 12 bases match TRBD2. The germline CDR1 and CDR2 sequences are MNHNS and SASEGT. This CDR3 is 17 amino acids long. J was trimmed by 0 bases and V by 5 bases; bases with no gene match: 5.